The rows below give T cell receptor beta chains drawn from one sample of a study of blood T cell repertoires in COVID-19. Some clones are missing from TCRdb's copy, which holds only in-frame ones; the method was immunoSEQ multiplex PCR. The table lists about 50,000 clones, 65% to 80% of them singletons. Sequencing input: peripheral blood. These receptors were taken from a man between 65 and 85 years old with acute or convalescent COVID-19. CDR3s include the opening cysteine and the closing phenylalanine or tryptophan. The D gene is left open where the match is weak. Size is omitted from some rows. Given values are once, few, many or a class for expanded clones.

d_gene: TRBD1; abundance: NA; j_gene: TRBJ2-7; v_gene: TRBV27; CDR3nt: TGTGCCAGCGGCAATTTGCGGACAGGGGTCTACGAGCAGTACTTC; CDR3aa: CASGNLRTGVYEQYF
d_gene: NA; abundance: NA; j_gene: TRBJ1-1; v_gene: TRBV5-4; CDR3nt: TGTGCCAGCAGGGCCGAAAACACTGAAGCTTTCTTT; CDR3aa: CASRAENTEAFF
d_gene: NA; abundance: NA; j_gene: TRBJ1-5; v_gene: TRBV6-5; CDR3nt: TGTGCCAGCAGACCTTCGGGGGAGGGACAGCCCCAGCATTTT; CDR3aa: CASRPSGEGQPQHF
d_gene: TRBD1; abundance: NA; j_gene: TRBJ1-6; v_gene: TRBV30; CDR3nt: TGTGCCGGGCGGACAGGGGGCCCAAGGGCACCCCTCCACTTT; CDR3aa: CAGRTGGPRAPLHF
d_gene: NA; abundance: once; j_gene: TRBJ2-3; v_gene: TRBV27; CDR3nt: TGTGCCAGCAGCCAGACGAGCGGAACAGATACGCAGTATTTT; CDR3aa: CASSQTSGTDTQYF
d_gene: TRBD2; abundance: NA; j_gene: TRBJ2-5; v_gene: TRBV10-3; CDR3nt: TGTGCCATCAGTGAGCGGGGAGGACTAGCGGGAGCCCAAGAGACCCAGTACTTC; CDR3aa: CAISERGGLAGAQETQYF
d_gene: NA; abundance: NA; j_gene: TRBJ2-2; v_gene: TRBV6-6; CDR3nt: TGTGCCAGCAGTCAACGGGTCCTCACCGGGGAGCTGTTTTTT; CDR3aa: CASSQRVLTGELFF
d_gene: NA; abundance: NA; j_gene: TRBJ2-1; v_gene: TRBV2; CDR3nt: TGTGCCAGCAGTGAAAGGAGCTCCTACAATGAGCAGTTCTTC; CDR3aa: CASSERSSYNEQFF
d_gene: TRBD2; abundance: once; j_gene: TRBJ2-7; v_gene: TRBV12-3/TRBV12-4; CDR3nt: TGTGCCAGCAGACCAAGTGGCGGGAGCTTAGGCTTC; CDR3aa: CASRPSGGSLGF
d_gene: TRBD1; abundance: NA; j_gene: TRBJ1-2; v_gene: TRBV11-2; CDR3nt: TGTGCCAGCAGCTTAGTGGTAGGGACAGTCTACTATGGCTACACCTTC; CDR3aa: CASSLVVGTVYYGYTF
d_gene: NA; abundance: NA; j_gene: TRBJ1-4; v_gene: TRBV6-5; CDR3nt: TGTGCCAGCAAAGTGGGCACGGCTAATGAAAAACTGTTTTTT; CDR3aa: CASKVGTANEKLFF
d_gene: TRBD2; abundance: NA; j_gene: TRBJ2-4; v_gene: TRBV28; CDR3nt: TGTGCCAGCAGTCCCTCCCTGGGGGGGGACATTCAGTACTTC; CDR3aa: CASSPSLGGDIQYF
d_gene: TRBD1; abundance: once; j_gene: TRBJ2-3; v_gene: TRBV5-1; CDR3nt: TGCGCCAGCCAACGGGACAGGGGCACAGATACGCAGTATTTT; CDR3aa: CASQRDRGTDTQYF
d_gene: NA; abundance: few; j_gene: TRBJ1-2; v_gene: TRBV4-3; CDR3nt: TGCGCCAGCAGCCAGCACAGGGTGGGTGGAAGAGGCTACACCTTC; CDR3aa: CASSQHRVGGRGYTF
d_gene: TRBD1; abundance: once; j_gene: TRBJ1-6; v_gene: TRBV11-1; CDR3nt: TGTGCCAGCAGCTTATCAAGACAGGGGATCTCACCCCTCCACTTT; CDR3aa: CASSLSRQGISPLHF